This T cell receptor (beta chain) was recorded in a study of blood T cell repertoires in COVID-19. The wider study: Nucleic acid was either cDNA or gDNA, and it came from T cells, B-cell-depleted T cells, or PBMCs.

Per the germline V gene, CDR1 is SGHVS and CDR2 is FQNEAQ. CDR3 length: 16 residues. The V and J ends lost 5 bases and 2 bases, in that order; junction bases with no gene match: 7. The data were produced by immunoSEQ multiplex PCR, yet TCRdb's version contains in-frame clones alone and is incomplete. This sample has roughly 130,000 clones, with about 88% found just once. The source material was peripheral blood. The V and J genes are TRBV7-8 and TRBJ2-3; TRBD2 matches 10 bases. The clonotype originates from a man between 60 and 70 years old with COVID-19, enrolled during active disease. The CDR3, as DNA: TGTGCCAGCAGCCCCAAACTAGCGGGGAACACAGATACGCAGTATTTT. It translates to CASSPKLAGNTDTQYF.